Below, one T cell receptor beta chain is given with its context. This entry comes from a study of technical replicates of blood from a handful of donors. Data came from immunoSEQ multiplex PCR; TCRdb stores just in-frame clones and leaves some out. The table has 50,000 to 80,000 clones, roughly 90% seen once; the top ten hold 3.5% to 5%. J was trimmed by 1 base and V by 7 bases; bases with no gene match: 10. In germline, CDR1 is GTSNPN, CDR2 SVGIG (reference sequence). This CDR3 contains 15 residues. The rearrangement joins TRBV30 to TRBJ2-5, with 9 bases lining up with TRBD1. This receptor was obtained from a human donor in good health. Some clones in this sample may be carry-over from other donors' samples. The sample consisted of PBMCs. CDR3 amino acids: CASNPGQGSQETQYF. The CDR3 nucleotides are TGTGCCTCAAACCCGGGACAGGGCTCCCAAGAGACCCAGTACTTC. Combining the CDR3 with reference TRBV30 and TRBJ2-5 gives the whole variable domain SQTIHQWPATLVQPVGSPLSLECTVEGTSNPNLYWYRQAAGRGLQLLFYSVGIGQISSEVPQNLSASRPQDRQFILSSKKLLLSDSGFYLCASNPGQGSQETQYFGPGTRLLVL.